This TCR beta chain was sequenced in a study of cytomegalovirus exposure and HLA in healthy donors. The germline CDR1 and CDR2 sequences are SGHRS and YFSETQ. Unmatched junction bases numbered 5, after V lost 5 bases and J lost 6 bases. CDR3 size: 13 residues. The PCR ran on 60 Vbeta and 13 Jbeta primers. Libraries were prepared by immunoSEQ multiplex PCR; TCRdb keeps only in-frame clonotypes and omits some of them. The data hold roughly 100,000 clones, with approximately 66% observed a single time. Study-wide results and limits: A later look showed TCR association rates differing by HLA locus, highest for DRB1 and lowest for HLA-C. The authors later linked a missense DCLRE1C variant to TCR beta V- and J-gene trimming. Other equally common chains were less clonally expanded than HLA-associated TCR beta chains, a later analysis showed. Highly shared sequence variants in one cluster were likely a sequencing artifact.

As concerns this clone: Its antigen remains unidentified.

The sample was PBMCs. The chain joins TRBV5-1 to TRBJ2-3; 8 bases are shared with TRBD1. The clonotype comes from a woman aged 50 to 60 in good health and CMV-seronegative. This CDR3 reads CASSSDRVDTQYF. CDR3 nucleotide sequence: TGCGCCAGCAGTTCGGACAGGGTGGATACGCAGTATTTT.